The text below deals with one TCR beta chain. The source of the sample is a study of control samples from healthy donors and cancer patients. Method: immunoSEQ multiplex PCR; TCRdb's copy keeps in-frame clones and lacks some. The table includes about 69,000 clones, roughly 86% detected once. Trimming removed 7 bases from V and 8 bases from J, with 17 bases in between. The length of the CDR3 is 13 residues. Input material: PBMCs. The chain couples TRBV12-3 or TRBV12-4 to TRBJ1-1, with D possibly being TRBD1 (6 bases). This receptor was taken from a man aged 60-69 years with lung cancer. CDR3 sequence reads: CASTFTRRGEAFF. CDR3 nucleotides: TGTGCCAGCACTTTCACGAGGAGGGGGGAAGCTTTCTTT.